The 29 T cell receptor beta chains below all came from one sample that was sequenced in a study of blood T cell repertoires in COVID-19. The data were produced by immunoSEQ multiplex PCR, yet TCRdb's version contains in-frame clones alone and is incomplete. The sample has 350,000 to 400,000 clones; roughly nine tenths are singletons. Material for sequencing was peripheral blood. All receptors derive from a woman in her 30s with COVID-19, enrolled during active disease.

The rearrangement joins TRBV5-4 to TRBJ2-7, with a tentative D call TRBD2 (5 bases). Germline values: CDR1 SGHNT, CDR2 YYREEE (reference sequence). V was trimmed by 4 bases and J by 2 bases, leaving 13 bases between them. The CDR3 contains 14 residues. The CDR3: CASSPTGVAYEQYF. The CDR3 bases are TGTGCCAGCAGCCCCACCGGGGTAGCCTACGAGCAGTACTTC.

This chain joins TRBV5-1 and TRBJ2-1; unclear D gene. CDR1 and CDR2 from the germline V gene are SGHRS and YFSETQ. There are 14 residues in the CDR3. Trimming took 0 bases from V and 11 from J, leaving 15 bases between them. CDR3 protein: CASSLGHLDFQQFF. The CDR3 DNA reads as TGCGCCAGCAGCTTGGGGCACCTCGATTTCCAGCAGTTCTTC.

The chain carries TRBV24-1 and TRBJ1-2; D not resolved. The V end was cut by 5 bases, the J end by 2 bases, with 5 bases between. In germline, CDR1 is KGHDR, CDR2 SFDVKD. The CDR3 extends over 12 amino acids. The CDR3 nucleotides read TGTGCCACCAGTGGTTCGAACTATGGCTACACCTTC. It codes for CATSGSNYGYTF.

The chain recombines TRBV6-5 with TRBJ1-1, with D possibly matching TRBD1 (5 bases). Per the germline V gene, CDR1 is MNHEY and CDR2 is SVGAGI. The V end lost 4 bases, the J end lost 1 base, and 10 bases lay between the germline ends. This CDR3 comprises 14 residues. The CDR3 is CASSSFQGNTEAFF. The CDR3 DNA sequence: TGTGCCAGCAGTTCCTTCCAGGGGAACACTGAAGCTTTCTTT.

V is TRBV6-5 and J is TRBJ2-7; 7 bases fit TRBD2. V was pared by 2 bases and J by 5 bases, with 12 bases of the junction left unmatched. This CDR3 contains 16 residues. Germline CDR1 is MNHEY and CDR2 is SVGAGI. The CDR3 protein is CASSYRSSGTLDEQYV. Here the CDR3 DNA reads TGTGCCAGCAGTTACAGATCTAGCGGCACCCTCGACGAGCAGTACGTC.

The V gene is TRBV5-1, the J gene TRBJ2-1; weak D call: TRBD1 (6 bases). V gave up 0 bases and J gave up 6 bases, with 10 bases separating them. The CDR3 has 14 amino acids. Germline CDR1 is SGHRS and CDR2 is YFSETQ. The CDR3 nucleotides read TGCGCCAGCAGCTTGGGGACAGAATCCAATGAGCAGTTCTTC. Protein: CASSLGTESNEQFF.

The table lists this clone with a few counts. This chain connects TRBV12-5 to TRBJ2-1; 7 bases are shared with TRBD2. V shed 1 base, J shed 6 bases, and the junction held 9 bases outside the gene matches. The germline CDR1 and CDR2 sequences are LGHNT and FRNRAP. The CDR3 runs 16 residues. Here the CDR3 reads CASGLDGREKRNEQFF. The CDR3 nucleotides read TGTGCTAGTGGTTTGGATGGGCGGGAGAAACGCAATGAGCAGTTCTTC.

The chain uses TRBV27 and TRBJ1-2; weak D call: TRBD1 (5 bases). V was cut by 0 bases and J by 7 bases, with 6 bases left in between. The germline CDR1 and CDR2 sequences are MNHEY and SMNVEV (reference sequence). There are 12 residues in the CDR3. The CDR3 DNA reads TGTGCCAGCAGTTTATCTCAGGGTGGCTACACCTTC. It encodes CASSLSQGGYTF.

This chain uses TRBV6-2 or TRBV6-3 with TRBJ1-5; the D gene is possibly TRBD1 (5 bases). The V and J ends lost 3 bases and 1 base respectively, with 13 bases between them. The V gene's germline CDR1 is MNHEY and CDR2 SVGEGT. CDR3 length: 16 residues. CDR3 sequence reads: CASSYGLDTSNQPQHF. The CDR3 bases are TGTGCCAGCAGTTATGGTTTGGACACCAGCAATCAGCCCCAGCATTTT.

V is TRBV28 and J is TRBJ2-3; D possibly corresponds to TRBD1 (6 bases). Germline CDR1 reads MDHEN; CDR2 reads SYDVKM. This CDR3 is built from 15 residues. V was cut by 5 bases and J by 2 bases, with 14 bases left in between. The CDR3 sequence is CASSVLTGYTDTQYF. The CDR3 coding sequence is TGTGCCAGCAGTGTCCTTACAGGGTACACAGATACGCAGTATTTT.

The chain uses TRBV10-3 and TRBJ1-4; D unresolved. The CDR3 contains 14 residues. The germline V gene has CDR1 ENHRY and CDR2 SYGVKD. Trimming took off 6 bases at V and 7 bases at J, with 15 bases between the two ends. The CDR3 DNA reads as TGTGCCATCAGCCCGGGAGAGACGGGTGAAAAACTGTTTTTT. It translates to CAISPGETGEKLFF.

In its sample, this clone was seen once. V is TRBV6-4 and J is TRBJ2-2; weak D call: TRBD1 (7 bases). The CDR3 length is 16 residues. The V gene lost 0 bases and the J gene lost 6 bases, with 14 bases spanning the gap. CDR1 and CDR2 from the germline V gene are MRHNA and SNTAGT. The CDR3 DNA reads TGTGCCAGCAGTGACTCGCCAGGGGGGAATTCCGGGGAGCTGTTTTTT. This sequence encodes CASSDSPGGNSGELFF.

The chain uses TRBV7-2 and TRBJ1-2; no reliable D call. Germline V gene lookup returns CDR1 SGHTA and CDR2 FQGNSA. This CDR3 comprises 14 residues. V shed 5 bases and J shed 8 bases, with 18 bases lying between them. The CDR3 is CASSPPGKRGGYTF. As DNA, the CDR3 is TGTGCCAGCAGCCCCCCGGGGAAAAGAGGGGGCTACACCTTC.

The CDR3 is CAGQGWRTNNVLTF. The CDR3 DNA reads as TGTGCCGGCCAGGGGTGGAGAACTAACAACGTCCTGACTTTC. V and J are TRBV6-5 and TRBJ2-6; D perhaps matches TRBD1 (6 bases). Germline V gives CDR1 MNHEY, CDR2 SVGAGI. V lost 11 bases, J lost 9 bases, and 20 bases lay in between. CDR3 length: 14 amino acids.

The chain recombines TRBV20-1 with TRBJ1-4, with D possibly TRBD1 on 5 matching bases. CDR3 size: 14 residues. Germline values: CDR1 DFQATT, CDR2 SNEGSKA (reference sequence). Trimming pared 3 bases from V and 1 base from J, leaving 9 bases between. Here the CDR3 reads CSASRGGTNEKLFF. CDR3 nucleotides: TGCAGTGCTAGTCGGGGGGGAACTAATGAAAAACTGTTTTTT.

In regard to this clone: Distinct nucleotide sequences in the sample also encode this CDR3. The V call is TRBV7-2, the J call TRBJ1-2; a weak D match, TRBD1 (6 bases). CDR3 length: 12 residues. Germline V gives CDR1 SGHTA, CDR2 FQGNSA. Trimming pared 4 bases from V and 4 bases from J, leaving 7 bases between. This CDR3 reads CASSSQGYGYTF. The CDR3 nucleotides are TGTGCCAGCAGCTCACAGGGCTATGGCTACACCTTC.

The chain employs TRBV7-6 and TRBJ2-3; the D gene is possibly TRBD1 (6 bases). The CDR3 consists of 16 residues. CDR1 is SGHVS and CDR2 is FNYEAQ in the germline V gene. The V end lost 3 bases, the J end lost 3 bases, and 16 bases lay between the germline ends. The CDR3 nucleotides are TGTGCCAGCAGCTTCATACAGGGAAGTGGAACAGATACGCAGTATTTT. Encoded protein: CASSFIQGSGTDTQYF. The full variable domain, completed using reference TRBV7-6 and TRBJ2-3, is GAGVSQSPRYKVTKRGQDVALRCDPISGHVSLYWYRQALGQGPEFLTYFNYEAQQDKSGLPNDRFSAERPEGSISTLTIQRTEQRDSAMYRCASSFIQGSGTDTQYFGPGTRLTVL.

The chain joins TRBV11-2 to TRBJ2-1; 9 nucleotides match TRBD2. After removal of 1 base from V and 3 bases from J, the junction contained 4 bases not matched to a gene. This CDR3 is 16 amino acids long. From germline, CDR1 is SGHAT and CDR2 FQNNGV. The CDR3 here is CASSLVGLALYNEQFF. Written as DNA, the CDR3 is TGTGCCAGCAGCTTAGTAGGACTAGCGCTCTACAATGAGCAGTTCTTC. Supplemented by reference TRBV11-2 and TRBJ2-1, the full variable domain reads EAGVAQSPRYKIIEKRQSVAFWCNPISGHATLYWYQQILGQGPKLLIQFQNNGVVDDSQLPKDRFSAERLKGVDSTLKIQPAKLEDSAVYLCASSLVGLALYNEQFFGPGTRLTVL.

The chain employs TRBV18 and TRBJ2-1, with 7 bases matching TRBD2. Losses at the gene ends were 1 base for V and 3 bases for J; bases not matched to a gene: 3. The length of the CDR3 is 15 residues. Germline V gene lookup returns CDR1 KGHSH and CDR2 LQKENI. CDR3 nucleotide sequence: TGTGCCAGCTCACCACTGCGCGGGAGCTACAATGAGCAGTTCTTC. Its translation: CASSPLRGSYNEQFF.

V usage is TRBV5-1 and J usage is TRBJ2-7; a possible D gene is TRBD1 (6 bases). The CDR3 extends over 14 amino acids. V lost 2 bases to trimming and J lost 0 bases, with 9 bases between them. Per the germline V gene, CDR1 is SGHRS and CDR2 is YFSETQ. The DNA for the CDR3 is TGCGCCAGCAGCTTTACAGGGAACTCCTACGAGCAGTACTTC. Translation: CASSFTGNSYEQYF.

The J gene is TRBJ2-1, the V gene TRBV7-9; TRBD2 matches at 10 bases. Germline CDR1 and CDR2: SEHNR and FQNEAQ (reference sequence). The CDR3 has 16 amino acids. After removal of 5 bases from V and 8 bases from J, the junction contained 12 bases not matched to a gene. This chain's CDR3 is CASSEGTSAPGYEQFF. The CDR3 nucleotides are TGTGCCAGCAGCGAAGGGACTAGCGCCCCTGGGTATGAGCAGTTCTTC.

This clone has a single count. The V gene is TRBV30, the J gene TRBJ2-3; 12 nucleotides align to TRBD2. The J segment lost 7 bases and the V segment lost 6 bases, leaving 8 bases of the junction unmatched. CDR1 is GTSNPN, CDR2 SVGIG, per germline (reference sequence). The CDR3 is 14 residues long. This CDR3 is CACETSGRMNTQYF. In DNA form, the CDR3 reads TGTGCCTGCGAGACTAGCGGGAGAATGAATACGCAGTATTTT.

CDR3 in DNA: TGTGCCAGCAGCTTAGCGACATCAGATAATTCACCCCTCCACTTT. This translates into CASSLATSDNSPLHF. The chain carries TRBV7-9 and TRBJ1-6; D gene uncertain. With 0 bases removed from V and 5 bases from J, the gap between germline ends came to 8 bases. The CDR3 loop spans 15 amino acids. CDR1 and CDR2 from the germline V gene are SEHNR and FQNEAQ (reference sequence).

This chain connects TRBV29-1 to TRBJ2-7; D perhaps matches TRBD2 (5 bases). Germline lookup yields CDR1 SQVTM and CDR2 ANQGSEA. Trimming pared 4 bases from V and 5 bases from J, leaving 12 bases between. This CDR3 is built from 12 residues. The CDR3 bases are TGCAGCGTTGGGCCCAACGGGAACGAGCAGTACTTC. It codes for CSVGPNGNEQYF.

The chain carries TRBV4-3 and TRBJ2-1, with D possibly matching TRBD2 (6 bases). The CDR3 consists of 17 residues. V lost 2 bases and J lost 4, with 18 bases in between. Germline CDR1 reads LGHNA; CDR2 reads YSLEER. As DNA, the CDR3 is TGCGCCAGCAGCCAAAACCGCGGGGCTTCGCTATACAATGAGCAGTTCTTC. Translating gives CASSQNRGASLYNEQFF.

The chain combines TRBV2 with TRBJ2-1, with 13 positions matching TRBD2. Germline values: CDR1 SNHLY, CDR2 FYNNEI. The ends lost 3 bases at V and 14 bases at J; junction bases unmatched: 7. The CDR3 loop spans 14 amino acids. As DNA, the CDR3 is TGTGCCAGCAGTGAGCTGACTAGCGGGGGGTGGGAGTTCTTC. It translates to CASSELTSGGWEFF.

This sequence joins TRBV24-1 and TRBJ2-1, with 13 bases matching TRBD2. Trimming at V came to 2 bases and at J to 5 bases, leaving 23 bases not matched to a gene. CDR1 and CDR2 (germline): KGHDR, SFDVKD. This CDR3 is built from 23 residues. The chain's CDR3 is CATSDSIRRQGAWGTSGDNEQFF. CDR3 nucleotides: TGTGCCACCAGTGATTCGATCAGGCGACAGGGGGCGTGGGGGACTAGCGGGGACAATGAGCAGTTCTTC.

The chain's CDR3 is CASSKISGARTSTDTQYF. CDR3 in DNA: TGTGCCAGCAGCAAGATAAGCGGGGCCCGGACTAGCACAGATACGCAGTATTTT. The rearrangement uses TRBV28 and TRBJ2-3; 7 positions match TRBD2. The junction had 15 bases not matched to a gene; V was cut back by 6 bases and J by 0 bases. The germline V gene has CDR1 MDHEN and CDR2 SYDVKM. This CDR3 has 18 residues.

The V call is TRBV5-5, the J call TRBJ1-1, with 8 bases matching TRBD1. The germline V gene has CDR1 SGHKS and CDR2 YYEKEE (reference sequence). V lost 5 bases and J lost 5; bases outside the gene matches: 11. This CDR3 region has 15 residues. Here the CDR3 reads CASRQTGGSWTEAFF. Here the CDR3 DNA reads TGTGCCAGCAGGCAAACAGGGGGTAGTTGGACTGAAGCTTTCTTT. Full variable domain (missing parts from reference TRBV5-5 and TRBJ1-1): DAGVTQSPTHLIKTRGQQVTLRCSPISGHKSVSWYQQVLGQGPQFIFQYYEKEERGRGNFPDRFSARQFPNYSSELNVNALLLGDSALYLCASRQTGGSWTEAFFGQGTRLTVV.